Below, 25 T cell receptor beta chains from the same sample are listed, as sequenced in a study of T cells after yellow fever vaccination. MiXCR was run by TCRdb on the 5' RACE reads, yielding one entry per CDR3 protein. The table has tens of thousands of distinct CDR3 sequences, roughly 6.9% seen once. This sample comprised CD8+ T cells sorted from PBMCs, obtained 5 days after the first yellow fever vaccination. These receptors were obtained from a man aged 18-30 years who received the YFV17D yellow fever vaccine.

The rearrangement uses TRBV27 and TRBJ2-3; a weak D match, TRBD2 (6 bases). CDR3 length: 13 amino acids. The germline V and J ends were trimmed by 3 bases and 6 bases, with 10 bases remaining between them. Germline CDR1 is MNHEY and CDR2 is SMNVEV (reference sequence). The CDR3 nucleotides read TGTGCCAGCAGTTTCCAGGAGGGGGATACGCAGTATTTT. This gives the protein CASSFQEGDTQYF.

This clonotype was detected many times. V is TRBV28 and J is TRBJ2-7; unclear D gene. There are 14 residues in the CDR3. V was shortened by 4 bases and J by 2 bases, with 12 bases between the two germline ends. Germline V gene sequence: CDR1 MDHEN, CDR2 SYDVKM. CDR3 amino acids: CASSSEIHPYEQYV. CDR3 DNA: TGTGCCAGCAGTTCCGAGATTCATCCCTACGAGCAGTACGTC.

This clonotype was seen ten or more times. This chain's CDR3 is CASSLWLVETQYF. Written as DNA, the CDR3 is TGTGCCAGCAGCTTATGGTTAGTGGAGACCCAGTACTTC. The rearrangement joins TRBV7-2 to TRBJ2-5; D remains unclear. The V end lost 2 bases, the J end lost 5 bases, and 9 bases lay between the germline ends. The CDR3 extends over 13 amino acids. CDR1 and CDR2 from the germline V gene are SGHTA and FQGNSA.

This clonotype was counted ten times or more. The rearrangement links TRBV4-2 to TRBJ2-5; D remains unclear. The V end was cut by 1 base, the J end by 6 bases, with 9 bases between. The CDR3 spans 13 residues. Per the germline V gene, CDR1 is LGHNA and CDR2 is YNFKEQ. The CDR3 region is CASSQALGKTQYF. In DNA, the CDR3 is TGTGCCAGCAGCCAAGCCTTAGGGAAGACCCAGTACTTC.

The rearrangement links TRBV7-6 to TRBJ2-6; TRBD2 is a possible D gene (5 bases). In germline, CDR1 is SGHVS, CDR2 FNYEAQ. With 5 bases removed from V and 2 bases from J, the gap between germline ends came to 19 bases. The length of the CDR3 is 18 residues. The CDR3 DNA follows: TGTGCCAGCAGCCCGAGAGGACTCCTAACAACTGGGGCCAACGTCCTGACTTTC. It specifies CASSPRGLLTTGANVLTF.

This sequence joins TRBV19 and TRBJ2-1; no firm D call. CDR3 size: 12 residues. The V and J ends lost 8 bases and 8 bases respectively, with 13 bases between them. Germline V lookup: CDR1 LNHDA, CDR2 SQIVND (reference sequence). The chain's CDR3 is CASSNVRYEQFF. The CDR3 coding sequence is TGTGCCAGTTCGAATGTTCGGTATGAGCAGTTCTTC.

The rearrangement joins TRBV30 to TRBJ2-7; tentative D call: TRBD1 (5 bases). Germline CDR1 GTSNPN, CDR2 SVGIG (reference sequence). V was cut by 2 bases and J by 6 bases, with 8 bases left in between. The CDR3 extends over 11 amino acids. CDR3 sequence (DNA): TGTGCCTGGAGTCCAGGGTCCGAGCAGTACTTC. Its translation is CAWSPGSEQYF.

This clonotype was recorded at least ten times. One junction end does not reproduce the germline sequence, and a read error may be involved. This sequence joins TRBV7-3 and TRBJ2-1; perhaps D is TRBD1 or TRBD2 (5 bases each). CDR3 length: 15 amino acids. Germline lookup yields CDR1 SGHTA and CDR2 FQGTGA. CDR3 loop: CASSLGTGSYNEQFF. The CDR3 DNA is TGCGCCAGCAGCCTGGGGACCGGCTCCTACAATGAGCAGTTCTTC.

This clonotype turned up a few times. V is TRBV7-9 and J is TRBJ1-2; 10 nucleotides match TRBD1. The V gene's germline CDR1 is SEHNR and CDR2 FQNEAQ (reference sequence). The trim removed 6 bases at V and 0 bases at J, leaving 7 bases unmatched. This CDR3 spans 16 amino acids. The CDR3 sequence: CASRIVDRGTNYGYTF. The CDR3 region has the DNA TGTGCCAGCAGGATCGTGGACAGGGGGACTAACTATGGCTACACCTTC.

The sample holds a few counts of this clonotype. The rearrangement links TRBV7-2 to TRBJ2-7; 10 nucleotides align to TRBD1. CDR3 length equals 15 residues. V gave up 4 bases and J gave up 4 bases; unmatched junction bases: 7. Germline CDR1 and CDR2: SGHTA and FQGNSA. CDR3 bases: TGTGCCAGCAGCTCCGACAGGGGGCCATATTACGAGCAGTACTTC. Protein: CASSSDRGPYYEQYF.

This clonotype has at least ten counts. The J gene is TRBJ1-1, the V gene TRBV29-1, with a possible D match to TRBD1 (5 bases). From germline, CDR1 is SQVTM and CDR2 ANQGSEA. V was clipped by 6 bases and J by 5 bases, with 13 bases between them. The CDR3 contains 12 residues. The CDR3 region has the DNA TGCAGCGTGAGGTTTGGGGGTACTGAAGCTTTCTTT. This encodes CSVRFGGTEAFF.

This clonotype was seen only a few times. This chain links TRBV4-1 with TRBJ1-2; D ambiguous. CDR1 and CDR2 (germline): MGHRA, YSYEKL. The ends were cut back, 1 base at V and 0 bases at J, with 6 bases in the middle. The CDR3 is 14 residues long. Written as DNA, the CDR3 is TGCGCCAGCAGCCAAGTTGGCACTAACTATGGCTACACCTTC. It specifies CASSQVGTNYGYTF.

This clonotype was seen many times. This sequence joins TRBV12-3 or TRBV12-4 and TRBJ1-1; TRBD1 aligns across 7 bases. V lost 9 bases to trimming and J lost 7 bases; unmatched junction nucleotides: 11. The CDR3 runs 13 residues. The CDR3 DNA is TGTGCCAGTGAGGACAGACAGGGCCTTGAAGCTTTCTTT. Residues: CASEDRQGLEAFF.

This rearrangement joins TRBV7-2 to TRBJ2-1, with TRBD2 as a possible D gene (5 bases). The germline V and J ends were trimmed by 5 bases and 0 bases, with 11 bases remaining between them. Germline assignment: CDR1 SGHTA and CDR2 FQGNSA. CDR3 length equals 15 residues. Here the CDR3 DNA reads TGTGCCAGCAGCCTACGGGCGGGCTCCTACAATGAGCAGTTCTTC. This sequence encodes CASSLRAGSYNEQFF. Combining the CDR3 with reference TRBV7-2 and TRBJ2-1 gives the whole variable domain GAGVSQSPSNKVTEKGKDVELRCDPISGHTALYWYRQSLGQGLEFLIYFQGNSAPDKSGLPSDRFSAERTGGSVSTLTIQRTQQEDSAVYLCASSLRAGSYNEQFFGPGTRLTVL.

In this sample, this clonotype turned up many times. The rearrangement joins TRBV12-3 or TRBV12-4 to TRBJ1-1; D possibly corresponds to TRBD1 (5 bases). The CDR3 extends over 14 amino acids. Deletions cut 7 bases from V and 4 bases from J, with 16 bases between. As DNA, the CDR3 is TGTGCCAGCATCTCAGGGTTGAGGGGCACTGAAGCTTTCTTT. This encodes CASISGLRGTEAFF.

This clonotype has a handful of counts. The chain has TRBV4-1 and TRBJ2-2; possibly TRBD1 for D (6 bases). CDR3 size: 16 residues. Trimming removed 4 bases at V and 4 bases at J, with 16 bases between. The germline V gene has CDR1 MGHRA and CDR2 YSYEKL. CDR3 protein: CASSRSGDGATGELFF. The CDR3 DNA is TGCGCCAGCAGCCGCTCAGGGGACGGGGCCACCGGGGAGCTGTTTTTT.

The chain employs TRBV4-1 and TRBJ1-6, with TRBD1 as a possible D gene (5 bases). The germline V gene has CDR1 MGHRA and CDR2 YSYEKL. CDR3 length: 15 amino acids. With 0 bases removed from V and 8 bases from J, the gap between germline ends came to 11 bases. The chain's CDR3 is CASSQDPGLDSPLHF. In DNA, the CDR3 is TGCGCCAGCAGCCAAGATCCAGGGTTGGATTCACCCCTCCACTTT.

At least ten counts were recorded for this clonotype. The V and J genes are TRBV5-4 and TRBJ2-5, with 9 bases matching TRBD1. Germline values: CDR1 SGHNT, CDR2 YYREEE (reference sequence). This CDR3 is 14 amino acids long. V lost 3 bases, J lost 5 bases, and 5 bases stayed unmatched. The CDR3 reads CASSSDRGAETQYF. DNA for the CDR3: TGTGCCAGCAGCTCGGACAGGGGAGCGGAGACCCAGTACTTC.

The table lists this clonotype with many counts. This chain links TRBV28 with TRBJ2-3; 8 nucleotides agree with TRBD2. This CDR3 is built from 18 residues. In germline, CDR1 is MDHEN, CDR2 SYDVKM. Unmatched junction bases numbered 12, after V lost 3 bases and J lost 1 base. CDR3 protein: CASSFPRAAGVGTDTQYF. The CDR3, as DNA: TGTGCCAGCAGTTTCCCGCGGGCAGCGGGGGTCGGCACAGATACGCAGTATTTT.

Remarks on this clonotype: A much larger clonotype is one base distant, so this may be a read error. The chain links TRBV27 to TRBJ2-7; 8 bases are a match to TRBD1. CDR1 is MNHEY and CDR2 is SMNVEV in the germline V gene (reference sequence). This CDR3 contains 11 residues. V dropped 6 bases and J dropped 11; count of bases not matched to a gene: 6. DNA for the CDR3: TGTGCCAGCAGCGTTGCGGACAGGGAGTACTTC. It encodes CASSVADREYF.

This clonotype was detected only a few times. The rearrangement links TRBV7-2 to TRBJ1-1; D call uncertain. Germline assignment: CDR1 SGHTA and CDR2 FQGNSA. V was clipped by 3 bases and J by 7 bases, with 9 bases between them. There are 12 residues in the CDR3. The CDR3 nucleotides read TGTGCCAGCAGCTTTGCGCTGGATGAAGCTTTCTTT. Translating it yields CASSFALDEAFF.

The V call is TRBV27, the J call TRBJ2-3; 8 bases map to TRBD2. The CDR3 runs 14 residues. Germline CDR1 MNHEY, CDR2 SMNVEV (reference sequence). J was trimmed by 6 bases and V by 2 bases; bases with no gene match: 4. The CDR3, as DNA: TGTGCCAGCAGTTTAGAGAGCGGGGGTGATACGCAGTATTTT. This gives the protein CASSLESGGDTQYF.

Only a few counts were recorded for this clonotype. J is TRBJ1-2 and V is TRBV29-1; D call uncertain. Germline CDR1 SQVTM, CDR2 ANQGSEA. Trimming removed 1 base at V and 3 bases at J, with 21 bases between. This CDR3 contains 17 residues. The CDR3 sequence: CSVEGLAVPQVYYGYTF. The CDR3 nucleotides read TGCAGCGTTGAAGGGTTGGCGGTCCCTCAAGTTTACTATGGCTACACCTTC.

This chain links TRBV29-1 with TRBJ2-1; 14 bases fit TRBD2. With V trimmed by 7 bases and J by 7 bases, 6 bases remained unmatched. Looked up from germline, CDR1 is SQVTM and CDR2 is ANQGSEA. This CDR3 spans 14 amino acids. CDR3 protein: CSARLAGGLNEQFF. In DNA, the CDR3 is TGCAGCGCCAGACTAGCGGGGGGGCTTAATGAGCAGTTCTTC.

This clonotype was detected a few times. The chain couples TRBV6-2 or TRBV6-3 to TRBJ2-3; 9 bases line up with TRBD2. The germline gives CDR1 MNHEY, CDR2 SVGEGT. The CDR3 contains 16 residues. V shed 6 bases, J shed 3 bases, and the junction held 10 bases outside the gene matches. The CDR3: CASSLRGGGATDTQYF. The CDR3 bases are TGTGCCAGCAGCCTACGGGGCGGGGGGGCGACAGATACGCAGTATTTT.